This T cell receptor beta chain originates from a study of technical replicates of blood from several donors. Here immunoSEQ multiplex PCR was the method, and the copy in TCRdb shows in-frame clones only, minus some. Seen here are tens of thousands of clones, 85% to 95% observed once, and the top ten hold 0.25% to 0.3%. The origin of this receptor is a human donor in good health. Sample: T cells isolated from PBMCs.

In DNA, the CDR3 is TGCGCCAGCAGCCGGGCTCCGGGGAATGAGCAGTTCTTC. It yields the protein CASSRAPGNEQFF. The J gene is TRBJ2-1, the V gene TRBV5-1, with a weak D call TRBD2 (5 bases). Germline assignment: CDR1 SGHRS and CDR2 YFSETQ. CDR3 length: 13 amino acids. Trimming shortened V by 4 bases and J by 7 bases, and 12 bases separated the two germline ends.